These 15 T cell receptor beta chains came from one sample sequenced in a study of shared clonotypes between healthy human individuals. Assay: immunoSEQ multiplex PCR; the TCRdb copy retains only in-frame clones and omits some. The sample carries over a million clones, 70% to 80% recorded once. Specimen: memory CD4+ T cells from PBMCs. Described subset: CD45RA-negative fraction. The receptors originated from a man between 18 and 29 years old in good health. Some clones in this sample may be carry-over from other donors' samples.

This clone was seen a handful of times. V usage is TRBV30 and J usage is TRBJ1-3; D remains ambiguous. CDR3 size: 11 residues. Deletions cut 0 bases from V and 7 bases from J, with 4 bases between. Germline lookup yields CDR1 GTSNPN and CDR2 SVGIG (reference sequence). In DNA form, the CDR3 reads TGTGCCTGGAGTGTACCTAACACCATATATTTT. Its translation: CAWSVPNTIYF.

This rearrangement joins TRBV5-1 to TRBJ1-4; D remains unclear. Germline V lookup: CDR1 SGHRS, CDR2 YFSETQ. Trimming shortened V by 0 bases and J by 0 bases, and 6 bases separated the two germline ends. This CDR3 is 15 amino acids long. CDR3 protein: CASSLGFTTNEKLFF. DNA for the CDR3: TGCGCCAGCAGCTTGGGATTTACAACTAATGAAAAACTGTTTTTT.

The chain combines TRBV30 with TRBJ1-4; D ambiguous. Germline V gene sequence: CDR1 GTSNPN, CDR2 SVGIG (reference sequence). Between the trimmed V and J ends, which lost 7 bases and 8 bases, there was a span of 17 bases. The CDR3 contains 13 residues. Here the CDR3 reads CALWTAKGEKLFF. In DNA, the CDR3 is TGTGCCTTGTGGACGGCTAAGGGCGAAAAACTGTTTTTT.

This chain joins TRBV10-3 and TRBJ2-7; tentative D call: TRBD2 (7 bases). Trimming removed 8 bases at V and 0 bases at J, with 14 bases between. This CDR3 is 14 amino acids long. Germline V lookup: CDR1 ENHRY, CDR2 SYGVKD. This CDR3 is CAISGGTSSYEQYF. DNA for the CDR3: TGTGCCATCTCCGGGGGGACAAGCTCCTACGAGCAGTACTTC.

This clone was seen repeatedly, ten times or more. V usage is TRBV30 and J usage is TRBJ2-1, with TRBD2 matching over 13 bases. V gave up 5 bases and J gave up 11 bases; unmatched junction bases: 3. The germline gives CDR1 GTSNPN, CDR2 SVGIG (reference sequence). This CDR3 contains 12 residues. This chain's CDR3 is CAWGGTSGKQFF. In DNA, the CDR3 is TGTGCCTGGGGGGGGACTAGCGGGAAGCAGTTCTTC.

V is TRBV10-3 and J is TRBJ2-2; D might be TRBD1 (7 bases). V lost 8 bases and J lost 1, with 14 bases in between. The CDR3 runs to 15 residues. CDR1 ENHRY and CDR2 SYGVKD come from the germline V gene. In DNA, the CDR3 is TGTGCCATCCGAGGGGGGACAGAGAACACCGGGGAGCTGTTTTTT. This translates into CAIRGGTENTGELFF.

The chain has TRBV28 and TRBJ1-5, with a weak D call TRBD1 (5 bases). The length of the CDR3 is 13 residues. With 10 bases removed from V and 7 bases from J, the gap between germline ends came to 17 bases. CDR1 is MDHEN, CDR2 SYDVKM, per germline. Here the CDR3 reads CATRRRVRQPQHF. The DNA of the CDR3 is TGTGCCACCCGACGCAGGGTCCGGCAGCCCCAGCATTTT.

The V and J genes are TRBV5-6 and TRBJ2-5; D call uncertain. The CDR3 is 13 residues long. V was clipped by 2 bases and J by 4 bases, with 9 bases between them. The germline V gene encodes CDR1 SGHDT and CDR2 YYEEEE. DNA for the CDR3: TGTGCCAGCAGCTTAATGGGTCCAGAGACCCAGTACTTC. Translating it yields CASSLMGPETQYF.

The chain links TRBV7-8 to TRBJ2-3; D perhaps matches TRBD2 (5 bases). This CDR3 has 15 residues. The V gene's germline CDR1 is SGHVS and CDR2 FQNEAQ. Trimming pared 7 bases from V and 0 bases from J, leaving 14 bases between. For the CDR3, the DNA is TGTGCCAGCACCATCCAAGGGAGAAGCACAGATACGCAGTATTTT. Residues: CASTIQGRSTDTQYF.

The genes are TRBV19 and TRBJ2-3; D call uncertain. CDR1 LNHDA and CDR2 SQIVND come from the germline V gene (reference sequence). V was cut by 9 bases and J by 1 base, with 11 bases left in between. The CDR3 runs to 13 residues. The CDR3, as DNA: TGTGCCAGCAGAACGGATCGCACAGATACGCAGTATTTT. Translating it yields CASRTDRTDTQYF.

This clone is a singleton in its sample. A much larger clone lies a single base off, so this may be a read error. The sample carries other DNA sequences with the same CDR3. The chain combines TRBV5-1 with TRBJ2-2; TRBD2 aligns across 7 bases. Germline V gene data show CDR1 as SGHRS and CDR2 as YFSETQ. J lost 6 bases, V lost 1 base, and 9 bases had no gene match. The CDR3 spans 16 residues. The DNA of the CDR3 is TGCGCCAGCAGCTTGTGGTATGGGAGGGCCGCCGGGGAGCTGTTTTTT. It yields the protein CASSLWYGRAAGELFF.

The chain combines TRBV5-1 with TRBJ2-3, with TRBD2 as a possible D gene (5 bases). V was cut by 4 bases and J by 4 bases, with 13 bases left in between. The CDR3 covers 14 residues. The germline V gene has CDR1 SGHRS and CDR2 YFSETQ. The CDR3 region is CASSLIALPDTQYF. CDR3 nucleotides: TGCGCCAGCAGCCTTATAGCGCTCCCAGATACGCAGTATTTT.

The chain joins TRBV5-1 to TRBJ2-3; D is unclear. The V gene's germline CDR1 is SGHRS and CDR2 YFSETQ. With 0 bases removed from V and 0 bases from J, the gap between germline ends came to 11 bases. CDR3 length: 16 residues. The CDR3 nucleotides are TGCGCCAGCAGCTTGGAAGCAACCTCCAGCACAGATACGCAGTATTTT. Translating it yields CASSLEATSSTDTQYF. Drawing the rest from reference TRBV5-1 and TRBJ2-3, the complete variable domain is KAGVTQTPRYLIKTRGQQVTLSCSPISGHRSVSWYQQTPGQGLQFLFEYFSETQRNKGNFPGRFSGRQFSNSRSEMNVSTLELGDSALYLCASSLEATSSTDTQYFGPGTRLTVL.

This clone was counted at least ten times. Different DNA sequences within this sample yield the same CDR3. The chain carries TRBV20-1 and TRBJ2-1, with D perhaps matching TRBD2 (5 bases). Germline CDR1 and CDR2: DFQATT and SNEGSKA (reference sequence). The V end was cut by 5 bases, the J end by 11 bases, with 13 bases between. This CDR3 has 11 residues. CDR3 coding DNA: TGCAGTGCTGACAATAGCGAGAAGCAGTTCTTC. Amino acid sequence: CSADNSEKQFF.

The chain links TRBV9 to TRBJ2-3, with no clear D. From germline, CDR1 is SGDLS and CDR2 YYNGEE. Trimming removed 4 bases from V and 0 bases from J, with 9 bases in between. This CDR3 has 14 amino acids. The CDR3 is CASSSRPSTDTQYF. The CDR3 region has the DNA TGTGCCAGCAGCTCACGACCAAGCACAGATACGCAGTATTTT.